One and the same sample provided the 28 T cell receptor beta chains below, sequenced in a study of cytomegalovirus exposure and HLA in healthy donors. 60 Vbeta and 13 Jbeta primers were used in PCR. Here immunoSEQ multiplex PCR was the method, and the copy in TCRdb shows in-frame clones only, minus some. This sample carries roughly 160,000 clones, roughly 85% of them seen once, and the ten largest clones take around 1.9%. Sequenced input: PBMCs. These receptors were taken from a man in his forties or fifties in good health and CMV-seronegative.

The chain links TRBV19 to TRBJ2-7, with 8 bases matching TRBD1. The junction had 13 bases not matched to a gene; V was cut back by 1 base and J by 2 bases. CDR3 size: 18 residues. Germline CDR1 and CDR2: LNHDA and SQIVND (reference sequence). The CDR3 loop reads CASSIAPDRGLFTYEQYF. The CDR3 DNA reads as TGTGCCAGTAGTATAGCCCCCGACAGGGGCTTATTTACCTACGAGCAGTACTTC.

In DNA, the CDR3 is TGTGCCAGCAGTTACAAGGCCGGAGAGAAAAACATTCAGTACTTC. It is translated as CASSYKAGEKNIQYF. This chain uses TRBV6-6 with TRBJ2-4; D is unresolved. CDR1 is MNHNY and CDR2 is SVGAGI in the germline V gene (reference sequence). The CDR3 is 15 residues long. Trimming shortened V by 2 bases and J by 4 bases, and 12 bases separated the two germline ends.

V gene TRBV9 combines with J gene TRBJ2-3; TRBD2 matches at 8 bases. This CDR3 comprises 15 residues. The V gene's germline CDR1 is SGDLS and CDR2 YYNGEE. Losses at the gene ends were 2 bases for V and 0 bases for J; bases not matched to a gene: 2. CDR3 amino acids: CASSVSSGSTDTQYF. The CDR3 nucleotides are TGTGCCAGCAGCGTCTCTAGCGGGAGCACAGATACGCAGTATTTT.

The chain is built from TRBV4-1 and TRBJ2-7; TRBD1 is a possible D gene (5 bases). The CDR3 loop spans 18 amino acids. V was trimmed by 1 base and J by 0 bases, leaving 19 bases between them. CDR1 and CDR2 from the germline V gene are MGHRA and YSYEKL. The CDR3 loop is CASSQGPAVGASSYEQYF. In DNA, the CDR3 is TGCGCCAGCAGCCAAGGTCCCGCCGTAGGGGCTAGCTCCTACGAGCAGTACTTC.

The genes are TRBV2 and TRBJ2-4; D gene unclear. V lost 8 bases and J 0 bases, leaving 14 bases between the germline ends. Germline V gene lookup returns CDR1 SNHLY and CDR2 FYNNEI. This CDR3 has 15 amino acids. The chain's CDR3 is CASHPFSGAKNIQYF. The CDR3 DNA follows: TGTGCCAGCCACCCATTCTCAGGAGCCAAAAACATTCAGTACTTC.

A few counts support this clone. This chain connects TRBV6-5 to TRBJ2-1; D is possibly TRBD1 (5 bases). This CDR3 is built from 13 residues. Germline CDR1 MNHEY, CDR2 SVGAGI. The V end was cut by 5 bases, the J end by 5 bases, with 10 bases between. The CDR3 DNA reads TGTGCCAGCAGTACCCGACAGCACAATGAGCAGTTCTTC. It is translated as CASSTRQHNEQFF.

This chain links TRBV28 with TRBJ2-2; tentatively, D is TRBD2 (6 bases). There are 15 residues in the CDR3. V was pared by 3 bases and J by 0 bases, with 8 bases between. The germline gives CDR1 MDHEN, CDR2 SYDVKM. CDR3 in DNA: TGTGCCAGCAGTTTCCGCGGGACGAACACCGGGGAGCTGTTTTTT. Translating it yields CASSFRGTNTGELFF.

This clone appeared a few times. V usage is TRBV10-3 and J usage is TRBJ2-3; 8 nucleotides line up with TRBD2. V was clipped by 7 bases and J by 6 bases; unmatched bases: 15. The CDR3 sequence is 16 residues long. Germline V lookup: CDR1 ENHRY, CDR2 SYGVKD. CDR3 sequence: CAITGVLADRRDTQYF. The CDR3 bases are TGTGCCATCACCGGAGTACTAGCGGACCGCAGGGATACGCAGTATTTT.

The chain employs TRBV7-2 and TRBJ2-1; D is perhaps TRBD1 (5 bases). The germline V gene has CDR1 SGHTA and CDR2 FQGNSA. V was pared by 6 bases and J by 1 base, with 13 bases between. The CDR3 contains 15 residues. The CDR3 loop reads CASRASTGSYNEQFF. In nucleotides, the CDR3 is TGTGCCAGCAGGGCCTCTACAGGTTCCTACAATGAGCAGTTCTTC.

The gene calls are TRBV7-9 and TRBJ1-3; 7 bases fit TRBD1. Germline CDR1 SEHNR, CDR2 FQNEAQ (reference sequence). The V gene end was trimmed by 6 bases and the J gene end by 2 bases; junction bases not matched to a gene: 7. The CDR3 contains 15 residues. CDR3: CASSPAGGTGNTIYF. DNA of the CDR3: TGTGCCAGCAGTCCTGCAGGGGGGACTGGAAACACCATATATTTT.

The chain employs TRBV19 and TRBJ2-7; TRBD2 might be the D (6 bases). From germline, CDR1 is LNHDA and CDR2 SQIVND (reference sequence). V lost 7 bases and J 2 bases, leaving 15 bases between the germline ends. CDR3 size: 14 residues. The CDR3 region is CASTPMAGPYEQYF. The CDR3 DNA reads TGTGCCAGTACACCTATGGCGGGACCCTACGAGCAGTACTTC.

This clone has a handful of counts. The chain carries TRBV4-1 and TRBJ1-1, with D tentatively TRBD1 (5 bases). Per the germline V gene, CDR1 is MGHRA and CDR2 is YSYEKL. The length of the CDR3 is 13 residues. Trimming cost V 1 base and J 12 bases, with 15 bases left between them. This CDR3 reads CASSQGQGLGTFF. In DNA, the CDR3 is TGCGCCAGCAGCCAAGGCCAGGGTCTAGGAACTTTCTTT.

The chain has TRBV4-2 and TRBJ1-5; maybe TRBD1 (5 bases). In germline, CDR1 is LGHNA, CDR2 YNFKEQ. This CDR3 contains 15 residues. The V and J ends lost 0 bases and 9 bases respectively, with 15 bases between them. The CDR3 loop is CASSQDRRGPGPQHF. CDR3 nucleotide sequence: TGTGCCAGCAGCCAAGATCGAAGGGGTCCGGGGCCCCAGCATTTT.

This clone was found a few times. The V and J genes are TRBV28 and TRBJ2-5; 8 positions match TRBD2. The CDR3 spans 13 residues. J was trimmed by 4 bases and V by 8 bases; bases with no gene match: 6. CDR1 MDHEN and CDR2 SYDVKM come from the germline V gene. The CDR3 sequence: CASGVAGRETQYF. CDR3 bases: TGTGCCAGCGGGGTAGCGGGAAGAGAGACCCAGTACTTC. The full variable domain, completed using reference TRBV28 and TRBJ2-5, is DVKVTQSSRYLVKRTGEKVFLECVQDMDHENMFWYRQDPGLGLRLIYFSYDVKMKEKGDIPEGYSVSREKKERFSLILESASTNQTSMYLCASGVAGRETQYFGPGTRLLVL.

The CDR3 sequence is CASSQDPGNGETQYF. Here the CDR3 DNA reads TGTGCCAGCAGCCAAGATCCGGGAAATGGAGAGACCCAGTACTTC. This rearrangement joins TRBV4-2 to TRBJ2-5; D may be TRBD2 (5 bases). The CDR3 contains 15 residues. V lost 0 bases, J lost 4 bases, and 12 bases lay in between. Per the germline V gene, CDR1 is LGHNA and CDR2 is YNFKEQ.

For the CDR3, the DNA is TGCAGCGTCGCACAGGGCAGGGAGCAGTACTTC. It codes for CSVAQGREQYF. J is TRBJ2-7 and V is TRBV29-1; a weak D match, TRBD1 (6 bases). V lost 6 bases and J lost 7, with 13 bases in between. Germline assignment: CDR1 SQVTM and CDR2 ANQGSEA. CDR3 size: 11 residues.

This sequence joins TRBV4-2 and TRBJ2-3; 9 bases are a match to TRBD2. This CDR3 contains 17 residues. The J segment lost 2 bases and the V segment lost 7 bases, leaving 13 bases of the junction unmatched. Germline lookup yields CDR1 LGHNA and CDR2 YNFKEQ. The CDR3 region is CASTDAGLAGFTDTQYF. CDR3 sequence (DNA): TGTGCCAGCACAGATGCCGGGCTAGCGGGATTCACAGATACGCAGTATTTT.

The chain recombines TRBV28 with TRBJ1-2, with 9 bases identical to TRBD1. The ends lost 6 bases at V and 3 bases at J; junction bases unmatched: 14. This CDR3 is built from 17 residues. Per germline, CDR1 MDHEN and CDR2 SYDVKM. CDR3 protein: CASSSPSAGQGHYGYTF. Here the CDR3 DNA reads TGTGCCAGCAGCTCCCCCTCAGCGGGACAGGGACACTATGGCTACACCTTC.

The V gene is TRBV7-6, the J gene TRBJ2-7; perhaps TRBD1 as D (6 bases). The germline V and J ends were trimmed by 1 base and 4 bases, with 14 bases remaining between them. The CDR3 totals 15 residues. Germline V CDR1 and CDR2: SGHVS, FNYEAQ. CDR3 coding DNA: TGTGCCAGCAGCTTAGGCAGGGGCGAGGCTTACGAGCAGTACTTC. Protein sequence: CASSLGRGEAYEQYF. The variable domain in full, with the rest retrieved from reference TRBV7-6 and TRBJ2-7, is GAGVSQSPRYKVTKRGQDVALRCDPISGHVSLYWYRQALGQGPEFLTYFNYEAQQDKSGLPNDRFSAERPEGSISTLTIQRTEQRDSAMYRCASSLGRGEAYEQYFGPGTRLTVT.

The chain has TRBV6-5 and TRBJ2-7, with 9 bases lining up with TRBD2. Germline V gene data show CDR1 as MNHEY and CDR2 as SVGAGI. V dropped 6 bases and J dropped 0; count of bases not matched to a gene: 6. The CDR3 has 15 amino acids. The CDR3 nucleotides read TGTGCCAGCAGACCCACTAGCGGGCCCTCCTACGAGCAGTACTTC. It yields the protein CASRPTSGPSYEQYF.

The J gene is TRBJ2-7, the V gene TRBV28; 10 bases align to TRBD1. The ends lost 2 bases at V and 2 bases at J; junction bases unmatched: 0. Germline CDR1 is MDHEN and CDR2 is SYDVKM. The CDR3 is 14 residues long. The CDR3, as DNA: TGTGCCAGCAGTTTAGGACAGGGGGCCTACGAGCAGTACTTC. This gives the protein CASSLGQGAYEQYF.

This clone was observed a single time. Its ends do not fully match the called genes, so a read error is possible. The CDR3 DNA is TGTGCCAGTCGGGGTTTAGGGCTCCAAAACAGTCAGTACTTC. This sequence encodes CASRGLGLQNSQYF. J is TRBJ2-4 and V is TRBV6-5; D is possibly TRBD2 (5 bases). Germline assignment: CDR1 MNHEY and CDR2 SVGAGI. The CDR3 is made up of 14 amino acids.

The CDR3 DNA reads TGCGCCAGCAGTCGGGTAGGCAATCAGCCCCAGCATTTT. It is translated as CASSRVGNQPQHF. The V and J genes are TRBV5-1 and TRBJ1-5; D is ambiguous. V was trimmed by 5 bases and J by 2 bases, leaving 8 bases between them. The CDR3 runs to 13 residues. Germline-derived CDR1 and CDR2 are SGHRS and YFSETQ.

This clone occurred once. V usage is TRBV19 and J usage is TRBJ2-3, with 12 bases lining up with TRBD2. There are 15 residues in the CDR3. After removal of 9 bases from V and 2 bases from J, the junction contained 6 bases not matched to a gene. Germline V gene sequence: CDR1 LNHDA, CDR2 SQIVND (reference sequence). CDR3 amino acids: CARSLAGGITDTQYF. The CDR3 DNA reads as TGTGCCAGGTCCCTAGCGGGAGGGATCACAGATACGCAGTATTTT. Full variable domain (rest looked up from reference TRBV19 and TRBJ2-3): DGGITQSPKYLFRKEGQNVTLSCEQNLNHDAMYWYRQDPGQGLRLIYYSQIVNDFQKGDIAEGYSVSREKKESFPLTVTSAQKNPTAFYLCARSLAGGITDTQYFGPGTRLTVL.

V and J are TRBV27 and TRBJ2-7, with D tentatively TRBD1 (6 bases). The CDR3 has 13 residues. From germline, CDR1 is MNHEY and CDR2 SMNVEV (reference sequence). V was trimmed by 6 bases and J by 4 bases, leaving 13 bases between them. Written as DNA, the CDR3 is TGTGCCAGCAGGAGGGGGATCAAGTACGAGCAGTACTTC. It yields the protein CASRRGIKYEQYF.

A few counts support this clone. This chain's CDR3 is CASSGHQTSGSYYEQYF. The CDR3, as DNA: TGCGCCAGCAGCGGACATCAGACTAGCGGATCTTACTACGAGCAGTACTTC. The chain couples TRBV5-1 to TRBJ2-7; 9 positions match TRBD2. This CDR3 spans 17 amino acids. V shed 4 bases and J 3 bases; nucleotides not matched to a gene: 14. Germline V gene lookup returns CDR1 SGHRS and CDR2 YFSETQ.

V usage is TRBV4-1 and J usage is TRBJ2-7; a possible D gene is TRBD1 (6 bases). The CDR3 covers 15 residues. V lost 3 bases and J 3 bases, leaving 15 bases between the germline ends. The germline gives CDR1 MGHRA, CDR2 YSYEKL. The DNA of the CDR3 is TGCGCCAGCAGCCAGATCCCGGACAGCCGCTACGAGCAGTACTTC. It specifies CASSQIPDSRYEQYF.

The CDR3 DNA follows: TGCGCCAGCAGCCAAGATTCAGCAGGGATCCCCTACGAGCAGTACTTC. Protein: CASSQDSAGIPYEQYF. V is TRBV4-3 and J is TRBJ2-7; possibly TRBD1 for D (5 bases). This CDR3 comprises 16 residues. Per the germline V gene, CDR1 is LGHNA and CDR2 is YSLEER. The V gene lost 0 bases and the J gene lost 2 bases, with 14 bases spanning the gap.